The present T cell receptor (beta chain) was sequenced within a study of regulatory T cells in long-lasting Graves disease (dated by TCRdb to the early 2020s). With respect to the entire study: Newly diagnosed Graves' disease patients had taken antithyroid drugs for less than 3 months. This study used TCR sequencing and RNA sequencing of peripheral blood to compare persistent Graves' disease patients against newly diagnosed Graves' disease patients. The study took place in China and was registered as a clinical trial. TCR sequencing covered roughly 13 persistent and roughly 20 newly diagnosed Graves' disease patients, approximately 33 samples in total. Overall study results and their limits: Only peripheral blood was studied, because thyroid tissue, the primary lesion, was inaccessible. Sequencing and analysis were restricted to the TCR beta chain. Persistent disease showed preferential use of TRBV28, TRBJ1-2 and TRBJ2-5, whereas newly diagnosed disease favored TRBV20-1 and TRBJ2-1. Compared with newly diagnosed patients, patients with persistent Graves' disease had lower TCR Shannon entropy and fewer highly expanded clones, which suggests clonal expansion. A larger number of public clonotypes was shared among persistent patients (approximately 3,000) than among newly diagnosed patients (around 970). The authors acknowledged the small sample size as a limitation that may reduce accuracy.

The sample's time point, from its label and the paper: newly diagnosed GD, antithyroid drugs for less than 3 months. RNA was extracted from PBMCs in TRIzol for both TCR sequencing and RNA sequencing. Graves' disease was diagnosed according to American Thyroid Association guidelines. Patients for the study were recruited at an endocrinology department in Xi'an, China. From each patient, approximately 9.9 milliliters of peripheral blood was collected into an EDTA anticoagulant tube. Ficoll Paque Plus density gradient separation was used to isolate PBMCs, and no further T cell sorting was done. An Agilent 2100 Bioanalyzer and agarose gel were used to check RNA quality, while a NanoDrop 2000 measured RNA concentration. This clonotype was picked up many times. Its antigen is unknown. Within one base of it there is no much larger clone, and no base qualities were kept. Receptors were amplified or captured by multiplex PCR. The sequencing machine was an Illumina HiSeq 4000. TCR beta libraries were built with iRepertoire HTBI primers and Arm-PCR amplification of CDR3 regions. PCR products were gel purified before sequencing. Per the original workflow: A total of under 80 TRBV and approximately 13 TRBJ segments were identified across samples and were used for gene usage analysis of CDR3 amino acid clonotypes. Filtered high-quality paired reads were merged into contigs using COPE and FqMerger. Contigs were aligned with BLAST to IMGT TRBV, TRBD and TRBJ reference genes, and CDR3 was defined per IMGT. Highly expanded clones were defined as clonotypes with a frequency above 0.1%. Repertoire diversity was measured by Shannon entropy, and V-J evenness by the Gini coefficient. Public clonotypes were defined as clonotypes shared by more than one individual. The public sequencing data were trimmed at Q25 with fastp and processed into clonotypes with MiXCR by TCRdb, which kept only in-frame beta chains. Identical CDR3 protein sequences are pooled into one entry, listed with their most common genes and DNA. For this entry, the V and J calls and clone size follow TCRdb and not the study's own pipeline. This sample lists over 400,000 distinct CDR3 sequences; 14% were detected once. Of the sample, approximately 19% is held by the ten largest clones.

CDR1 SGHRS and CDR2 YFSETQ were looked up in the germline V gene. The CDR3 starts with the cysteine, ends with the phenylalanine, and has 15 residues. Only CDR3 DNA remains: 45 bases, in frame from the first base. A distance of 12 bases separates the germline ends of V and J, which lose 0 bases and 2 bases respectively. The same data also contributed to another study, on T cells in Graves' hyperthyroidism and ophthalmopathy. In that second paper, the authors write: Stable Graves' hyperthyroidism was defined as the absence of progression to ophthalmopathy over 18 months of follow-up. Hyperthyroidism patients were newly diagnosed, with disease duration under 2 months, and aged 18 to 65 years. The study excluded patients with uncontrolled infections, other autoimmune diseases, pregnancy or lactation. Diagnoses relied on clinical symptoms, serum thyroxine and TRAb, thyroid ultrasound and orbital computed tomography. A first-round RT-PCR of the TCR CDR3 used the HTBI primer set with the Qiagen OneStep RT-PCR kit. Most expanded thyroid clonotypes (frequency above 0.001) were also detected in blood, a finding suggesting that blood repertoires may reflect thyroid immune responses. A 13 V-J signature model separated ophthalmopathy from stable hyperthyroidism, with over 85% sensitivity and 81% to 83% specificity in cross-validation and 80%/75% in testing. In validation, the model predicted progression to ophthalmopathy a median of around 6.5 months before onset, with about 67% sensitivity and 72.22% specificity. A discovery cohort of about 100 patients, 43 with Graves' ophthalmopathy and approximately 60 with stable Graves' hyperthyroidism, was used to find distinguishing TCR V-J signatures. Whether ophthalmopathy could be predicted prospectively was tested in an independent validation cohort made up of roughly 19 hyperthyroidism patients plus 17 patients who later progressed to ophthalmopathy. The approximately 100 discovery patients were randomly split 7:3 into training and test sets. In about 6 Graves' hyperthyroidism patients, the study also compared T-cell repertoires from thyroid tissue with T-cell repertoires from blood. After sampling, hyperthyroidism patients received methimazole starting at 30 mg daily, and ophthalmopathy patients received high-dose intravenous methylprednisolone. Libraries were constructed in a second round of multiplex PCR, after which size selection and purification were performed. Sequencing of the libraries was done on an Illumina HiSeq2000 using paired-end 100 bp reads. Raw data were processed with SOAPnuke, discarding reads with adapters, uncalled bases, mean Phred below 15, or no exact constant-primer or identifier match. COPE v1.2.5 was used to merge the high-quality paired reads, and each unique nucleotide sequence was defined as a clonotype. MiTCR v1.1 was used to align the clonotypes against IMGT TRBV, TRBD and TRBJ reference segments. Analysis was restricted to V-J combinations with a frequency above 0.0001, which covered roughly 99% of repertoires. The TCS score was defined as F50 (clonal expansion) divided by E x V (chaos), with BLOSUM62-based TCRdist calculated between CDR3 peptides within each V-J. Welch's t-statistics and random forest reduced 514 V-J features to about 12, which were used in a naive Bayes classifier (R e1071). Sample size was not statistically predetermined, and investigators were not blinded to group allocation. According to the paper, TCR Vbeta CDR3 sequencing was carried out on 135 peripheral blood samples, which came from 40 to 45 ophthalmopathy, around 75 hyperthyroidism and approximately 17 progressor patients.

This sequence originates from a woman aged 45-60 years with Graves disease. Donor details come from another sample of the same person, matched by shared clones. Sequenced here: peripheral blood mononuclear cells (PBMCs), sampled at new diagnosis, from a patient treated with antithyroid drugs. The V and J genes are TRBV5-1 and TRBJ2-7; tentative D gene TRBD2, with 5 bases matching. The CDR3 has the sequence CASSLEVTAAYEQYF. The DNA reads TGCGCCAGCAGCTTGGAAGTTACAGCGGCCTACGAGCAGTACTTC.